The T cell receptor beta chain described here comes from a study of graft-versus-host responses after intestinal transplantation. For the study at large: All recipients got anti-thymocyte globulin induction, then tacrolimus and steroids for around three years.

The study's findings and limits: Ileal or blood samples showed some GvH clones first, and such clones were also found in recipient marrow.

The authors combined about 200,000 CFSE-labeled responder cells with about 200,000 irradiated, violet-dye-labeled stimulator cells in plates. Proliferating CFSE-low CD3+CD4+ and CD3+CD8+ responders were sorted after the reaction. The table came from immunoSEQ multiplex PCR; TCRdb's copy has only in-frame clones and leaves some out. The top ten hold 3% to 4% of the sample, which has 17,000 or so clones, around 42% seen once. The CDR3 totals 12 residues. Germline V lookup: CDR1 SQVTM, CDR2 ANQGSEA. The TCR was taken from a human patient who received an intestinal transplant. This chain uses TRBV29-1 with TRBJ2-1, with 7 bases matching TRBD2. The sample here was alloreactive CD8+ T cells from a mixed lymphocyte reaction culture, taken before intestinal transplant. Described subset: CFSE-low proliferating T cells sorted from roughly 6-day pre-transplant mixed lymphocyte reaction (GvH or HvG direction). The CDR3 nucleotides are TGCATGCGGCCTAGCGGTTACAATGAGCAGTTCTTC. Translating gives CMRPSGYNEQFF.